This record concerns one T cell receptor beta chain sequence. The source of the sample is a study of blood T cell repertoires in COVID-19. Study-wide context: Italy, Spain and the United States were the sources of the convalescent and acute COVID-19 samples. Sources were T cells, B-cell-depleted T cells, or PBMCs; the material itself was cDNA or gDNA.

Germline values: CDR1 SNHLY, CDR2 FYNNEI. V was trimmed by 8 bases and J by 0 bases, leaving 7 bases between them. The CDR3 consists of 13 residues. Per the study methods: From reference gene primer amplification, estimates of nucleated cell counts were derived. TCRdb's copy holds only in-frame clones and misses some; the assay was immunoSEQ multiplex PCR. V, J and clone size were drawn from that table, and D and trimming were deduced from the DNA. The data contain roughly 41,000 clones, roughly 90% of them singletons. The TCR sequence derives from a man aged 55 to 70 with active or convalescent COVID-19. Sequenced input: peripheral blood. The rearrangement links TRBV2 to TRBJ1-4; no reliable D call. DNA of the CDR3: TGTGCCAGCCGCGATACAACTAATGAAAAACTGTTTTTT. This translates into CASRDTTNEKLFF.